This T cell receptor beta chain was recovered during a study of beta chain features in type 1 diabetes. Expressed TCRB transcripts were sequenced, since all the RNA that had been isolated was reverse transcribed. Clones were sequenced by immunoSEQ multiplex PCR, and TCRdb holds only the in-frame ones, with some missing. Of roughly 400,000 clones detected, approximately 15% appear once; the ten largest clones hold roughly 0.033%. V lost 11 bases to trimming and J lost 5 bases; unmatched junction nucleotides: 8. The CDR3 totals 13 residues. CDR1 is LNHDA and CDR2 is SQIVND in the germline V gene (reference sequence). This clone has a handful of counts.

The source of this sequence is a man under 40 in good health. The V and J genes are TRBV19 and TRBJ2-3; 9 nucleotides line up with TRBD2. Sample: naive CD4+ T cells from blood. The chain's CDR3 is CAASSGRGDTQYF. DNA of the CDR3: TGTGCCGCTAGTAGCGGGAGAGGAGATACGCAGTATTTT.